Listed below are T cell receptor beta chains from one sample, sequenced in a study of blood T cells in healthy people across ages. TCRdb passed the 5' RACE reads through MiXCR, listing each CDR3 protein once. This sample has approximately 1.5 million distinct CDR3 sequences; roughly 32% occur once, and the top ten carry about 11%. Sample: blood. Every receptor here comes from a woman younger than 45 in good health. Each CDR3 is given with its conserved first and last residue. D genes are given only for firm matches. Only some rows state a clone size, as once, few, many or a class for expanded clones.

J gene	D gene	V gene	clone size	CDR3 protein	CDR3 DNA
TRBJ2-1	TRBD2	TRBV5-1	few	CASSLPGTSNEQFF	TGCGCCAGCAGCCTTCCCGGGACTAGCAATGAGCAGTTCTTC
TRBJ2-1	NA	TRBV7-9	NA	CASSLKTRADSYNEQFF	TGTGCCAGCAGCTTAAAGACTCGAGCGGATTCCTACAATGAGCAGTTCTTC
TRBJ2-1	NA	TRBV5-1	many	CASSPLRDFEQFF	TGCGCCAGCAGCCCCCTAAGGGACTTTGAGCAGTTCTTC
TRBJ2-1	TRBD2	TRBV5-5	NA	CASRPRYFPGLDPFKNEQFF	TGTGCCAGCAGACCCCGCTATTTCCCGGGACTAGATCCTTTTAAGAATGAGCAGTTCTTC
TRBJ1-1	TRBD1	TRBV5-6	NA	CASSTWDRSHTEAYF	TGTGCCAGCAGCACATGGGACAGAAGCCACACTGAAGCTTACTTT
TRBJ1-2	NA	TRBV6-2/TRBV6-3	NA	CASKRSADGYTF	TGTGCCAGCAAAAGGTCCGCGGATGGCTACACCTTC
TRBJ2-7	TRBD1	TRBV29-1	many	CSVSTGTSREQYF	TGCAGCGTTTCGACAGGGACATCCCGCGAGCAGTACTTC
TRBJ1-1	NA	TRBV29-1	NA	CSTLEGTKNTEAFF	TGCAGCACCCTTGAGGGGACTAAGAACACTGAAGCTTTCTTT
TRBJ2-5	NA	TRBV7-2	NA	CASSLPVATQETQYF	TGTGCCAGCAGCCTTCCCGTGGCCACCCAAGAGACCCAGTACTTC
TRBJ2-5	NA	TRBV5-1	NA	CASSLAIPEIQETQYF	TGCGCCAGCAGCTTGGCCATCCCGGAGATCCAAGAGACCCAGTACTTC
TRBJ1-1	NA	TRBV6-1	NA	CASRVGLLDAFF	TGTGCCAGTAGGGTGGGGCTTTTGGACGCTTTCTTT
TRBJ2-2	TRBD2	TRBV27	few	CASSPGLAGGFGTGELFF	TGTGCCAGCAGTCCCGGACTAGCGGGGGGGTTTGGCACCGGGGAGCTGTTTTTT
TRBJ2-1	TRBD1	TRBV7-3	NA	CASSFTGGDEQFF	TGTGCCAGCAGCTTCACAGGGGGCGATGAGCAGTTCTTC
TRBJ2-5	TRBD2	TRBV20-1	NA	CSARELRTSGAEETQYF	TGCAGTGCTAGAGAGCTGAGAACTAGCGGGGCGGAAGAGACCCAGTACTTC
TRBJ2-1	NA	TRBV20-1	NA	CSARADYNEQFF	TGCAGTGCTAGAGCCGACTACAATGAGCAGTTCTTC
TRBJ2-7	NA	TRBV5-1	NA	CASSPGRGQASYEQYF	TGCGCCAGCAGCCCGGGCCGAGGGCAGGCCTCCTACGAGCAGTACTTC
TRBJ2-7	NA	TRBV4-1	NA	CASSHIVAADSSYEQYF	TGCGCCAGCAGCCATATAGTAGCAGCCGATAGCTCCTACGAGCAGTACTTC
TRBJ2-1	TRBD2	TRBV29-1	many	CSVEWGGRGYNEQFF	TGCAGCGTTGAATGGGGCGGGAGGGGGTACAATGAGCAGTTCTTC
TRBJ2-1	TRBD2	TRBV7-3	few	CASSLSIQRGKDNEQFF	TGTGCCAGCAGCTTAAGTATCCAGCGGGGGAAAGACAATGAGCAGTTCTTC
TRBJ2-7	NA	TRBV12-3/TRBV12-4	NA	CASSSARDFSYEQYF	TGTGCCAGCAGTTCCGCCCGGGACTTCTCCTACGAGCAGTACTTC
TRBJ2-5	TRBD1	TRBV5-1	few	CASSHQQGQIFEQYF	TGCGCCAGCAGCCACCAACAGGGACAGATCTTCGAACAGTACTTC
TRBJ2-1	TRBD1	TRBV4-1	few	CASSQEAPGTGGMNEQFF	TGCGCCAGCAGCCAAGAGGCCCCCGGGACAGGGGGCATGAATGAGCAGTTCTTC
TRBJ2-7	NA	TRBV12-3/TRBV12-4	many	CASRASYEQYF	TGTGCCAGTCGTGCGTCCTACGAGCAGTACTTC
TRBJ1-2	NA	TRBV30	NA	CAWSTATETNYGYTF	TGTGCCTGGAGTACGGCGACAGAAACTAACTATGGCTACACCTTC
TRBJ1-2	NA	TRBV29-1	once	CSVERDWGYTF	TGCAGCGTAGAAAGAGATTGGGGCTACACCTTC
TRBJ2-1	NA	TRBV7-6	few	CASSSQLNEQFF	TGTGCCAGCAGCTCCCAACTGAATGAGCAGTTCTTC
TRBJ2-5	NA	TRBV20-1	few	CSASLVGGGGRKTQYF	TGCAGTGCTAGCCTTGTTGGCGGCGGAGGACGAAAGACCCAGTACTTC